This T cell receptor (beta chain) was captured by sequencing in a study of blood T cell repertoires in COVID-19. The wider study: From T cells, B-cell-depleted T cells, or PBMCs came the material, which was cDNA or gDNA.

Followed longitudinally, the Seattle patients had been enrolled during active infection. This clone appeared a few times. The CDR3 has 13 residues. Germline assignment: CDR1 MGHDK and CDR2 SYGVNS. The V end was cut by 3 bases, the J end by 4 bases, with 9 bases between. As handled by the study authors: For nucleated cells, counts were estimated from reference gene primer amplification. Assay used: immunoSEQ multiplex PCR; TCRdb lists only in-frame clones, some missing. That table gives V, J and clone size, and the DNA gave D and trimming. The sample records fewer than 600,000 clones, 75% to 90% being singletons.

The rearrangement joins TRBV25-1 to TRBJ2-5; D not certain. Sequenced input: peripheral blood. This TCR came from a man younger than 30 with COVID-19, enrolled during active disease. The CDR3 is CASSEGSRETQYF. The CDR3 nucleotides are TGTGCCAGCAGTGAGGGCAGCCGAGAGACCCAGTACTTC.